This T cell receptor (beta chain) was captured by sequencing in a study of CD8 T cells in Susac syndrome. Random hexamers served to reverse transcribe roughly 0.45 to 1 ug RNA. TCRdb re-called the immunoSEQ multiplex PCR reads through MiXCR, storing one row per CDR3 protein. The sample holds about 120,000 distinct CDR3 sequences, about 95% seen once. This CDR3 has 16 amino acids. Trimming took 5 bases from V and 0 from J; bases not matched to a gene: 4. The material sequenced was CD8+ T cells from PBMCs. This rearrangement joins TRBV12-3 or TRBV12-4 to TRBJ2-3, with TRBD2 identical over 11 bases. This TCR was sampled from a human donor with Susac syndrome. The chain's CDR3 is CASSGGTSGSTDTQYF. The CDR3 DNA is TGTGCCAGCAGTGGGGGGACTAGCGGTAGCACAGATACGCAGTATTTT.